The source of this T cell receptor beta chain is a study of regulatory T cells in long-lasting Graves disease. Overall study: Graves' patients, diagnosed recently, had received antithyroid drugs under 3 months.

With V trimmed by 10 bases and J by 6 bases, 7 bases remained unmatched. This CDR3 contains 13 residues. Per germline, CDR1 MDHEN and CDR2 SYDVKM. Time point meaning: newly diagnosed GD, antithyroid drugs for less than 3 months. From PBMCs, RNA was extracted and then used to make the TCR library. Arm-PCR with iRepertoire HTBI primers amplified the CDR3 regions for these TCR beta libraries. TCRdb used MiXCR to reprocess the multiplex PCR reads, holding one entry per CDR3 protein. The sample includes about 620,000 distinct CDR3 sequences, around 15% of them seen just once. This clonotype was found many times. The same data also went into a second study, on T cells in Graves' hyperthyroidism and ophthalmopathy.

The sample was peripheral blood mononuclear cells (PBMCs), taken at new diagnosis, from a patient treated with antithyroid drugs. The sequence came from a woman younger than 45 with Graves disease. V usage is TRBV28 and J usage is TRBJ2-7; 12 positions match TRBD1. CDR3 in amino acids: CATVGQGAFEQYF. CDR3 sequence (DNA): TGTGCCACCGTGGGACAGGGGGCCTTCGAGCAGTACTTC.